Below, 13 T cell receptor beta chains from the same sample are listed, as sequenced in a study of tissue T cells after allogeneic stem cell transplantation. TCRdb's table, derived via immunoSEQ multiplex PCR, lists solely in-frame clones and lacks some. The sample includes fewer than 20,000 clones, 55% to 75% seen only once; the top ten take 0.75% to 1%. The specimen was spleen. All receptors derive from a female BALB/c mouse in good health. The MHC haplotype of the strain is H2-d.

This clone was seen a few times. Each gene name is a mouse one. The missing CDR3 end, 1 residue past where the read stops, is filled in from the germline J gene. The gene calls are TRBV2 and TRBJ2-7, with 9 bases lining up with TRBD1. This CDR3 comprises 14 residues. Trimming took 3 bases from V and 3 from J; bases not matched to a gene: 3. The germline V gene has CDR1 LGHNA and CDR2 YSYQKL. CDR3 bases read: TGTGCCAGCAGCCATCCGGGACAGGGCTATGAACAGTAC. Encoded protein: CASSHPGQGYEQY. The whole CDR3 protein reads CASSHPGQGYEQYF.

About this clone: Gene names and germline match the mouse. The missing CDR3 end, 1 residue past where the read stops, is filled in from the germline J gene. The chain combines TRBV2 with TRBJ2-5, with 9 bases fitting TRBD1. V dropped 0 bases and J dropped 10; count of bases not matched to a gene: 5. CDR3 length equals 14 residues. Germline lookup yields CDR1 LGHNA and CDR2 YSYQKL. The CDR3 spells CASSQETGGPPQYF. Incomplete CDR3 DNA: TGTGCCAGCAGCCAAGAGACAGGGGGACCCCCCCAGTAC.

With respect to this clone: Each gene name is a mouse one. The read ends 1 residue shy of where the CDR3 ends; the end is completed using the germline J gene. The V call is TRBV1, the J call TRBJ2-1, with 7 bases that match TRBD1. V was pared by 0 bases and J by 4 bases, with 3 bases of the junction left unmatched. This CDR3 region has 15 residues. The germline CDR1 and CDR2 sequences are NSQYPW and LRSPGD (reference sequence). Partial CDR3 DNA: TGCACCTGCAGTGCAGATCGACAGGGTTATGCTGAGCAGTTC. As protein: CTCSADRQGYAEQF. The full-length CDR3 reads as CTCSADRQGYAEQFF.

Note on this clone: Each gene name is a mouse one. Read sequence stops 1 residue before the CDR3 end, and the germline J gene provides the missing end. This rearrangement joins TRBV19 to TRBJ2-3; TRBD2 matches 9 bases. Germline values: CDR1 FNHDT, CDR2 SITEND (reference sequence). With V trimmed by 7 bases and J by 0 bases, 3 bases remained unmatched. There are 14 residues in the CDR3. This CDR3 reads CASRTGGSAETLYF. CDR3 DNA (partial): TGTGCCAGCCGTACTGGGGGGAGTGCAGAAACGCTGTAT.

Worth noting for this clone: Gene names refer to mouse genes. The CDR3 is cut off 1 residue early in the read; its end comes from the germline J gene. V usage is TRBV31 and J usage is TRBJ2-5, with 10 bases lining up with TRBD2. Germline loops: CDR1 GKSSPN, CDR2 SITVG. This CDR3 has 15 residues. Trimming removed 1 base from V and 2 bases from J; junction bases left unmatched: 3. The part of the CDR3 DNA that was read is TGTGCCTGGAGTCCTAACTGGGGGGGCCAAGACACCCAGTAC. This sequence encodes CAWSPNWGGQDTQY. The whole CDR3 reads CAWSPNWGGQDTQYF.

On this clone itself: The germline and genes are mouse ones. The CDR3 extends 1 residue past the end of the read, so its final part is completed from the germline J gene. This rearrangement joins TRBV4 to TRBJ2-5, with D hard to call. This CDR3 spans 11 amino acids. The V gene lost 4 bases and the J gene lost 6 bases, with 5 bases spanning the gap. CDR1 is LGHDT, CDR2 YNNKQL, per germline (reference sequence). The CDR3 here is CASSSSDTQYF. The sequenced CDR3 bases are TGTGCCAGCAGCTCAAGCGACACCCAGTAC.

About this clone: The genes are named according to mouse. This chain's CDR3 is CASSPGTGSSYEQYF. The part of the CDR3 DNA that was read is TGTGCCAGCAGCCCCGGGACTGGGAGCTCCTATGAACAGTAC. The chain has TRBV24 and TRBJ2-7, with 9 bases matching TRBD2. The read comes to an end 1 residue before the CDR3 does, leaving the germline J gene to fill in the end. CDR1 and CDR2 from the germline V gene are KGHTA and FRNEEI. This CDR3 has 15 amino acids. Trimming removed 6 bases from V and 0 bases from J; junction bases left unmatched: 6.

A few counts support this clone. The listed genes are named as in mouse. The CDR3 end is not reached by the read, which stops 1 residue before it; the germline J gene fills it in. The chain joins TRBV13-2 to TRBJ2-7, with 8 bases lining up with TRBD2. Unmatched junction bases numbered 7, after V lost 0 bases and J lost 5 bases. The CDR3 has 15 residues. The germline V gene encodes CDR1 NNHNN and CDR2 SYGAGS (reference sequence). The CDR3 reads CASGDAGLGGDEQYF. The CDR3 DNA, read in part, is TGTGCCAGCGGTGATGCAGGGCTGGGGGGCGATGAACAGTAC.

In regard to this clone: The germline and genes are mouse ones. The read halts 1 residue ahead of the CDR3 end, with the missing end drawn from the germline J gene. This chain uses TRBV1 with TRBJ2-5; 9 nucleotides agree with TRBD1. The CDR3 covers 14 residues. CDR1 and CDR2 (germline): NSQYPW, LRSPGD (reference sequence). Trimming at V came to 4 bases and at J to 3 bases, leaving 2 bases not matched to a gene. The CDR3 is CTCSETGGQDTQYF. CDR3 bases read: TGCACCTGCAGTGAGACAGGGGGTCAAGACACCCAGTAC.

As concerns this clone: Gene names denote mouse genes. Read data end 1 residue before the CDR3 end; the end is taken from the germline J gene. This chain connects TRBV14 to TRBJ2-5; TRBD2 matches 11 bases. The germline CDR1 and CDR2 sequences are SGHDT and FRDEAV. This CDR3 is built from 13 residues. Unmatched junction bases numbered 1, after V lost 5 bases and J lost 5 bases. CDR3: CASRDWGADTQYF. The sequenced CDR3 bases are TGTGCCAGCAGGGACTGGGGGGCAGACACCCAGTAC.

Only one count was recorded for this clone. The genes are named according to mouse. The read halts 1 residue ahead of the CDR3 end, with the missing end drawn from the germline J gene. The chain has TRBV20 and TRBJ2-2; TRBD1 might be the D (5 bases). The CDR3 loop spans 16 amino acids. V shed 4 bases and J shed 0 bases, with 15 bases lying between them. Germline V lookup: CDR1 GFQATS, CDR2 STVNSAI. The CDR3 is CGAKVLLTANTGQLYF. The DNA read from the CDR3 is TGTGGTGCTAAGGTCCTTCTGACAGCAAACACCGGGCAGCTCTAC.

In regard to this clone: Gene names are mouse gene names. The CDR3 goes on 1 residue after the read ends, and that part is filled in from the germline J gene. The V gene is TRBV5, the J gene TRBJ2-5, with 9 bases matching TRBD2. Germline CDR1 and CDR2: LGHNA and YNLKQL (reference sequence). The CDR3 runs 15 residues. Trimming at V came to 0 bases and at J to 7 bases, leaving 5 bases not matched to a gene. The sequenced CDR3 bases are TGTGCCAGCAGCCAAGATGGGGGGGCTAAAAACACCCAGTAC. Translated: CASSQDGGAKNTQY. The full CDR3 is CASSQDGGAKNTQYF.

About this clone itself: Gene names are the mouse ones. The DNA ends 1 residue before the CDR3 does, and the rest of the CDR3 is filled in from the germline J gene. The chain links TRBV5 to TRBJ2-5; D is undetermined. This CDR3 contains 14 residues. V lost 1 base and J 1 base, leaving 6 bases between the germline ends. Germline CDR1 reads LGHNA; CDR2 reads YNLKQL (reference sequence). This CDR3 reads CASSQVGDQDTQYF. The covered CDR3 bases are TGTGCCAGCAGCCAAGTGGGAGACCAAGACACCCAGTAC.